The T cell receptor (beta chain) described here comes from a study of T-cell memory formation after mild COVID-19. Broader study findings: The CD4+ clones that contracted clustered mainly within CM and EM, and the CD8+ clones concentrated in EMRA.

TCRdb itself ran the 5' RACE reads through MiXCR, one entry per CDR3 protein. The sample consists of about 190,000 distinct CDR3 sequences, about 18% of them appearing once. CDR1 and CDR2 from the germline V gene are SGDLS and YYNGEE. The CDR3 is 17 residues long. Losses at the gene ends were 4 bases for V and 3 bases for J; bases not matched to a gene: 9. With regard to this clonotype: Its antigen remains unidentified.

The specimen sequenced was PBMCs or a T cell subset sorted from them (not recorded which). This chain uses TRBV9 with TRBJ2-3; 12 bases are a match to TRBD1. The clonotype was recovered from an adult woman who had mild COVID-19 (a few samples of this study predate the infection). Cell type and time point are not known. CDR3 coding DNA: TGTGCCAGCAGCTTTGGGACAGGGGGCTTTCGGACAGATACGCAGTATTTT. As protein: CASSFGTGGFRTDTQYF.